Below are 12 T cell receptor beta chains sequenced from a single sample in a study of vaccination and CD4 T cells after COVID-19. The treatment here: 10-day PBMC culture with coronavirus spike peptide pools or control peptides (ViraFEST assay). With the Oncomine TCR Beta short-read assay, DNA from cultured CD4+ T cells was sequenced. TCRdb passed the PCR reads through MiXCR, listing each CDR3 protein once. The table shows over 10,000 distinct CDR3 sequences, with 76% occurring only once. No cognate antigen is known for these TCRs. The sequenced material came from CD4+ T cells from blood, cultured in vitro. The receptors stem from a human donor who had recovered from COVID-19.

The rearrangement links TRBV6-1 to TRBJ1-2; 7 nucleotides agree with TRBD1. J was trimmed by 1 base and V by 6 bases; bases with no gene match: 5. The CDR3 has 14 amino acids. Germline V CDR1 and CDR2: MNHNS, SASEGT. The CDR3 DNA sequence: TGTGCCAGCAGCCGACAGGGCGATAACTATGGCTACACCTTC. It yields the protein CASSRQGDNYGYTF.

This clonotype was recorded once. The rearrangement uses TRBV21-1 and TRBJ2-7. TRBV21-1 is a pseudogene locus. The CDR3 runs to 14 residues. The CDR3: CASSNKSDTYEQYF. The DNA of the CDR3 is TGTGCCAGCAGCAATAAATCCGATACCTACGAGCAGTACTTC.

This rearrangement joins TRBV7-3 to TRBJ2-5; 9 bases agree with TRBD2. The CDR3 loop spans 14 amino acids. Germline loops: CDR1 SGHTA, CDR2 FQGTGA. The V segment lost 5 bases and the J segment 5 bases; nucleotides outside the gene matches: 6. The CDR3 spells CASSLASGRETQYF. CDR3 nucleotides: TGTGCCAGCAGCCTGGCGAGCGGGAGGGAGACCCAGTACTTC. Filled out from reference TRBV7-3 and TRBJ2-5, the complete variable domain reads GAGVSQTPSNKVTEKGKYVELRCDPISGHTALYWYRQSLGQGPEFLIYFQGTGAADDSGLPNDRFFAVRPEGSVSTLKIQRTERGDSAVYLCASSLASGRETQYFGPGTRLLVL.

The V and J genes are TRBV18 and TRBJ1-2, with 10 bases aligning to TRBD1. Germline V CDR1 and CDR2: KGHSH, LQKENI. The CDR3 length is 14 residues. The V segment lost 5 bases and the J segment 8 bases; nucleotides outside the gene matches: 8. The CDR3 region is CASSADRGASGYTF. DNA of the CDR3: TGTGCCAGCTCAGCGGACAGGGGGGCGTCCGGCTACACCTTC.

The rearrangement uses TRBV28 and TRBJ2-2; D not resolved. This CDR3 has 11 amino acids. Germline CDR1 and CDR2: MDHEN and SYDVKM. Between the trimmed V and J ends, which lost 8 bases and 6 bases, there was a span of 7 bases. CDR3 amino acids: CASARAGELFF. The DNA for the CDR3 is TGTGCCAGCGCCCGGGCCGGGGAGCTGTTTTTT. Complete variable domain (other parts from reference TRBV28 and TRBJ2-2): DVKVTQSSRYLVKRTGEKVFLECVQDMDHENMFWYRQDPGLGLRLIYFSYDVKMKEKGDIPEGYSVSREKKERFSLILESASTNQTSMYLCASARAGELFFGEGSRLTVL.

The chain recombines TRBV7-6 with TRBJ1-6, with 9 bases that match TRBD1. J was trimmed by 6 bases and V by 5 bases; bases with no gene match: 2. This CDR3 is built from 14 residues. The V gene's germline CDR1 is SGHVS and CDR2 FNYEAQ. The CDR3 nucleotides are TGTGCCAGCAGCGGGGACAGGGCTAATTCACCCCTCCACTTT. The encoded protein is CASSGDRANSPLHF.

The V gene is TRBV6-1, the J gene TRBJ2-7, with 9 bases lining up with TRBD1. Germline trimming cut 2 bases from V and 2 bases from J; bases unmatched to any gene: 4. There are 15 residues in the CDR3. Germline V gives CDR1 MNHNS, CDR2 SASEGT. CDR3 amino acids: CASSELGTGPYEQYF. For the CDR3, the DNA is TGTGCCAGCAGTGAACTCGGGACAGGGCCCTACGAGCAGTACTTC.

The CDR3 spells CASSPAGGPVPLHF. DNA of the CDR3: TGTGCCAGCAGCCCAGCGGGGGGACCGGTACCCCTCCACTTT. The chain carries TRBV7-2 and TRBJ1-6; D is perhaps TRBD1 (5 bases). Trimming took off 5 bases at V and 12 bases at J, with 17 bases between the two ends. Per germline, CDR1 SGHTA and CDR2 FQGNSA. This CDR3 comprises 14 residues.

This sequence joins TRBV7-2 and TRBJ2-7, with TRBD1 identical over 8 bases. V shed 3 bases and J 6 bases; nucleotides not matched to a gene: 10. Germline CDR1 is SGHTA and CDR2 is FQGNSA. CDR3 length: 15 residues. Here the CDR3 reads CASSFDLPQGGEQYF. CDR3 DNA: TGTGCCAGCAGCTTCGACCTTCCACAGGGGGGCGAGCAGTACTTC.

This clonotype was observed a few times. The V gene is TRBV6-1, the J gene TRBJ1-3; perhaps TRBD1 as D (5 bases). The CDR3 length is 15 residues. Trimming shortened V by 6 bases and J by 0 bases, and 12 bases separated the two germline ends. Germline V gene sequence: CDR1 MNHNS, CDR2 SASEGT. The CDR3 reads CASSSGGASGNTIYF. DNA for the CDR3: TGTGCCAGCAGCTCTGGAGGGGCCTCTGGAAACACCATATATTTT.

This chain joins TRBV20-1 and TRBJ2-5; a weak D match, TRBD2 (6 bases). Germline V gene sequence: CDR1 DFQATT, CDR2 SNEGSKA (reference sequence). The CDR3 has 13 amino acids. CDR3 in DNA: TGCGGCATCCGGTCCAAGGCGGGGGAGACCCAGTACTTC. It yields the protein CGIRSKAGETQYF.

The chain couples TRBV7-8 to TRBJ1-1; D remains unclear. Germline V gives CDR1 SGHVS, CDR2 FQNEAQ. This CDR3 has 15 amino acids. Trimming shortened V by 1 base and J by 0 bases, and 9 bases separated the two germline ends. Here the CDR3 reads CASSLGPSLNTEAFF. The CDR3 nucleotides are TGTGCCAGCAGCTTAGGACCCAGCTTGAACACTGAAGCTTTCTTT.